Following are 2 T cell receptor beta chains from one sample sequenced in a study of T cells after yellow fever vaccination. TCRdb passed the 5' RACE reads through MiXCR, listing each CDR3 protein once. The sample records 620,000 or so distinct CDR3 sequences, less than 20% being singletons. Sequences were derived from PBMCs, sampled 5 days after the first yellow fever vaccination. The receptors were gathered from a man aged 18 to 35 who received the YFV17D yellow fever vaccine.

This clonotype showed up just a few times. The V and J genes are TRBV3-1 and TRBJ1-1, with D possibly matching TRBD1 (5 bases). CDR1 LGHDT and CDR2 YNNKEL come from the germline V gene (reference sequence). The ends were cut back, 0 bases at V and 5 bases at J, with 10 bases in the middle. This CDR3 is 14 amino acids long. The CDR3 loop is CASSQERTTTEAFF. CDR3 DNA sequence: TGTGCCAGCAGCCAAGAACGGACAACGACTGAAGCTTTCTTT.

The rearrangement joins TRBV28 to TRBJ1-2, with D unresolved. This CDR3 comprises 13 residues. V gave up 6 bases and J gave up 2 bases, with 10 bases separating them. Germline CDR1 reads MDHEN; CDR2 reads SYDVKM. CDR3 nucleotides: TGTGCCAGCAGGGGTTTCGACAACTATGGCTACACCTTC. Translation gives CASRGFDNYGYTF.